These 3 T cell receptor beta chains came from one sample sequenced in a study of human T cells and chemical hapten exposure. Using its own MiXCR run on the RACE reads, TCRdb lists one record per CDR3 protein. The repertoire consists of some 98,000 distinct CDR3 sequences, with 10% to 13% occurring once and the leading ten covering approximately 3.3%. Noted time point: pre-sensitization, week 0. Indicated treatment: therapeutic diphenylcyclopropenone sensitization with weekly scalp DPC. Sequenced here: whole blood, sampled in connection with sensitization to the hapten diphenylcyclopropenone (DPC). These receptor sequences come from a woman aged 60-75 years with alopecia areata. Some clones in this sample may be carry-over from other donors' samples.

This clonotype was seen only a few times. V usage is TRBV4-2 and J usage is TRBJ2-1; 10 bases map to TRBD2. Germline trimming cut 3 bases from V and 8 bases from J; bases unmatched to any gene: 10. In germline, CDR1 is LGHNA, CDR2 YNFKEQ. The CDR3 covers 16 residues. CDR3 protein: CASSQQSGGGVDEQFF. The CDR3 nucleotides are TGTGCCAGCAGCCAGCAAAGCGGGGGGGGAGTTGATGAGCAGTTCTTC.

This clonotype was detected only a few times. The chain's CDR3 is CASSLSINYGYTF. In nucleotides, the CDR3 is TGCGCCAGCAGCTTGTCGATAAACTATGGCTACACCTTC. The rearrangement joins TRBV5-1 to TRBJ1-2; D is unclear. Germline CDR1 reads SGHRS; CDR2 reads YFSETQ. The CDR3 has 13 amino acids. Trimming took 1 base from V and 2 from J, leaving 6 bases between them.

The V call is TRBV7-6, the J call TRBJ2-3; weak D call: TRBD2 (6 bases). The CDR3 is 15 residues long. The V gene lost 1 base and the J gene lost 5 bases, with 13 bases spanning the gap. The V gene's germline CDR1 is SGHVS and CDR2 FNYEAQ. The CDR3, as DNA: TGTGCCAGCAGCTTAGTCCCCGGGGGAGAAGATACGCAGTATTTT. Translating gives CASSLVPGGEDTQYF.